Here is one T cell receptor (beta chain) with its context. Antigen specificity is unknown. The data belong to a study of blood T cells in healthy people across ages. Study conclusions and caveats: Higher naive T cell percentage went strongly together with higher TCR beta diversity. Per million T cells, TCR beta diversity dropped roughly linearly as age increased.

The authors drew about 9.9 milliliters of peripheral blood from each donor. It was with a sample-barcoded 5' primer and a J-beta primer mix that a second PCR of roughly 7 to 12 cycles was run. MiXCR, run by TCRdb on the 5' RACE reads, gives a single entry per CDR3 protein. The table lists 800,000 or so distinct CDR3 sequences, about 46% of them singletons. This TCR came from a man aged 80 or over in good health. What was sequenced was blood.

This CDR3 reads CASSPRNSNEQFF. The CDR3 DNA is TGTGCCAGCAGCCCTCGGAACTCAAATGAGCAGTTCTTC. This chain uses TRBV7-3 with TRBJ2-1; D call uncertain. Germline V gene data show CDR1 as SGHTA and CDR2 as FQGTGA. Trimming cost V 5 bases and J 7 bases, with 12 bases left between them. There are 13 residues in the CDR3.